This is a list of T cell receptor beta chains from one sample in a study of T cells in Graves' hyperthyroidism and ophthalmopathy. TCRdb reanalysed the multiplex PCR reads using MiXCR and keeps one entry per CDR3 protein. Here the sample spans about 580,000 distinct CDR3 sequences, approximately 15% being singletons. Sequencing was done on a sample of blood. These receptors were collected from a woman aged 25-40 years with Graves' hyperthyroidism that later progressed to Graves' ophthalmopathy. CDR3s include the opening cysteine and the closing phenylalanine or tryptophan. The D gene is left open where the match is weak. Expanded clones are given a class, and other clones once, few, many or no size at all.

V gene	D gene	clone size	J gene	CDR3 DNA	CDR3 protein
TRBV4-2	NA	NA	TRBJ1-2	TGTGCCAGCAGCCAAGAAGAGGATGGCTACACCTTC	CASSQEEDGYTF
TRBV19	NA	NA	TRBJ1-5	TGTGCCAGTAGTATCAGGGCGGACCAGCCCCAGCATTTT	CASSIRADQPQHF
TRBV28	NA	many	TRBJ2-7	TGTGCCAGCAGCACCCCCGCCGCGGGGTATCAGTACGAGCAGTACTTC	CASSTPAAGYQYEQYF
TRBV2	NA	NA	TRBJ2-5	TGTGCCAGCAGTGGGGATGAAGGGGAGACCCAGTACTTC	CASSGDEGETQYF
TRBV24-1	NA	many	TRBJ2-3	TGTGCCACCAGTGCGGGTGGCGGCTCCACAGATACGCAGTATTTT	CATSAGGGSTDTQYF
TRBV6-1	NA	many	TRBJ2-7	TGTGCCAGCAGTGAATCAGGGCGGGATTCCTACGAGCAGTACTTC	CASSESGRDSYEQYF
TRBV6-4	NA	NA	TRBJ1-1	TGTGCCAGTTATGGGGGAATACGTCTAAAAAACACTGAAGCTTTCTTT	CASYGGIRLKNTEAFF
TRBV28	NA	NA	TRBJ2-3	TGTGCCAGCAGTTTAGATCAGGTAGCCCCGCCAGATACGCAGTATTTT	CASSLDQVAPPDTQYF
TRBV27	NA	many	TRBJ2-7	TGTGCCAGCAGTCGCTCGACGGGGGTCTCCTACGAGCAGTACTTC	CASSRSTGVSYEQYF
TRBV2	TRBD1	many	TRBJ2-4	TGTGCCAGCAGTGGTTACCGGGACAGGGGGCACGTTAAGGGGAACATTCAGTACTTC	CASSGYRDRGHVKGNIQYF
TRBV6-1	TRBD1	NA	TRBJ2-1	TGTGCCAGCAGTCGCAACCCGGGACAGGGGGTAGGTGAGCAGTTCTTC	CASSRNPGQGVGEQFF
TRBV20-1	TRBD1	NA	TRBJ1-1	TGCAGTGCAGACACAGGGGGCTCAGCGAACACTGAAGCTTTCTTT	CSADTGGSANTEAFF
TRBV6-4	NA	few	TRBJ1-2	TGTGCCAGCAGTGCCGACGGACTACAATATGGCTACACCTTC	CASSADGLQYGYTF
TRBV12-3/TRBV12-4	NA	many	TRBJ1-1	TGTGCCAGCAGCCCCCAGCGTACCTTTTTGAACACTGAAGCTTTCTTT	CASSPQRTFLNTEAFF
TRBV20-1	TRBD2	NA	TRBJ2-5	TGCAGTGCAAAGATAGCGGGAGAGACGCAGTACTTC	CSAKIAGETQYF
TRBV30	TRBD1	NA	TRBJ2-4	TGTGCCTGGAGCCGCGGACAGGCTAACATTCAGTACTTC	CAWSRGQANIQYF
TRBV28	NA	many	TRBJ2-6	TGTGCCAGCAGTTTAGCGGGACACAGCTCTGGGGCCAACGTCCTGACTTTC	CASSLAGHSSGANVLTF
TRBV12-3/TRBV12-4	NA	many	TRBJ2-2	TGTGCCAGCAGTGTTGACATCGCGAACACCGGGGAGCTGTTTTTT	CASSVDIANTGELFF
TRBV2	TRBD2	many	TRBJ2-1	TGTGCCAGCAGTCCCCCGGGACTAGGGTCCTACAATGAGCAGTTCTTC	CASSPPGLGSYNEQFF
TRBV4-2	TRBD2	NA	TRBJ2-7	TGTGCCAGCAGCCACCCTCCGGGGACTAGCCCCGCCTACGAGCAGTACTTC	CASSHPPGTSPAYEQYF
TRBV6-5	NA	many	TRBJ2-3	TGTGCCAGCAGTTATACCGGGACTCCGCAACCCACAGATACGCAGTATTTT	CASSYTGTPQPTDTQYF
TRBV29-1	NA	many	TRBJ1-5	TGCAGCGACGAGGGACGTCGGGCGACTCAGCCCCAGCATTTT	CSDEGRRATQPQHF
TRBV11-2	NA	NA	TRBJ2-7	TGTGCCAGCACCCCGGACTACGAGCAGTACTTC	CASTPDYEQYF
TRBV29-1	NA	many	TRBJ2-1	TGCAGCGTTGATACAGGGTTTGAGCAGTTCTTC	CSVDTGFEQFF
TRBV12-3/TRBV12-4	NA	NA	TRBJ2-4	TGTGCCAGCAGCCCCAGTTCTGGACAACTTATAGCCAAAAACATTCAGTACTTC	CASSPSSGQLIAKNIQYF
TRBV19	NA	few	TRBJ2-7	TGTGCCAGTAGTATGGTAGCAGGCGGTTACGAGCAGTACTTC	CASSMVAGGYEQYF
TRBV11-2	NA	many	TRBJ2-5	TGTGCCAGCAGCTTCCGCAGAGTGCAAGAGACCCAGTACTTC	CASSFRRVQETQYF
TRBV19	NA	many	TRBJ1-2	TGTGCCAGTAGTATAGATCGGGCCGTGGGTGATGGCTACACCTTC	CASSIDRAVGDGYTF
TRBV2	TRBD1	many	TRBJ2-7	TGTGCCAGCAGTGAGAGGGGACAGCTCTACGAGCAGTACTTC	CASSERGQLYEQYF
TRBV6-1	TRBD1	many	TRBJ2-5	TGTGCCAGCAGACCTAGGACAGGGTGGGCGGCCCAGTACTTC	CASRPRTGWAAQYF
TRBV19	TRBD2	many	TRBJ2-2	TGTGCCAGTAGTATACGTTTCTGGCGGGAGTTCCCCGGGGAGCTGTTTTTT	CASSIRFWREFPGELFF
TRBV28	NA	many	TRBJ2-2	TGTGCCAGCAATAAGCGCCCTTACACCGGGGAGCTGTTTTTT	CASNKRPYTGELFF
TRBV19	TRBD2	few	TRBJ2-5	TGTGCCAGTAGTATAAAAACGGGACTAGCGGGAGAAGAGACCCAGTACTTC	CASSIKTGLAGEETQYF
TRBV19	NA	NA	TRBJ2-7	TGTGCCAGTAGTATCCCAGGGTCGGCCTACGAGCAGTACTTC	CASSIPGSAYEQYF
TRBV7-3	TRBD2	few	TRBJ2-5	TGTGCCAGCAGCCAAGGGGAAGCAGGGAAGGGCGGGAGGGACCGAGAGACCCAGTACTTC	CASSQGEAGKGGRDRETQYF
TRBV7-8	NA	many	TRBJ2-5	TGTGCCAGCAGCTTAGGTTTAGGGGCCAGCACATCGCTCCAAGAGACCCAGTACTTC	CASSLGLGASTSLQETQYF
TRBV5-1	NA	few	TRBJ2-7	TGCGCCAGCAGCTTGGGTACAACCTGGGCCTACGAGCAGTACTTC	CASSLGTTWAYEQYF
TRBV12-5	NA	many	TRBJ1-1	TGTGCTAGTGGTTTAAATGTCGGAGGGACTGAAGCTTTCTTT	CASGLNVGGTEAFF
TRBV30	TRBD1	NA	TRBJ1-1	TGTGCCTGGAGTGGCATGACAGGGAGAGAGGGCCGGGCTTTCTTT	CAWSGMTGREGRAFF
TRBV10-3	NA	NA	TRBJ1-1	TGTGCCATCAGACGGACGACGAACACTGAAGCTTTCTTT	CAIRRTTNTEAFF
TRBV7-2	NA	many	TRBJ2-3	TGTGCCAGCAGCTTAGATCATCGCGCAGATACGCAGTATTTT	CASSLDHRADTQYF
TRBV5-1	TRBD1	many	TRBJ2-7	TGCGCCAGCAGCGTGGACAGGGCCTACGAGCAGTACTTC	CASSVDRAYEQYF
TRBV10-3	NA	many	TRBJ2-7	TGTGCCATCAGTGAAACACGATCGGGACTGTACTTC	CAISETRSGLYF
TRBV6-1	NA	many	TRBJ1-5	TGTGCCAGCCTCTCTCTGCAGCCCCAGCATTTT	CASLSLQPQHF
TRBV6-7	NA	many	TRBJ1-1	TGTGCCTCCAATGGGGGGGGGGCGAGGACTGAAGCTTTCTTT	CASNGGGARTEAFF
TRBV30	NA	many	TRBJ1-2	TGTGCCTGGAGTGACCAGTCCTATGGCTACACCTTC	CAWSDQSYGYTF
TRBV20-1	TRBD2	many	TRBJ2-2	TGCAGTGCTAGAGAATGGGGGAAGCGGGAAAACACCGGGGAGCTGTTTTTT	CSAREWGKRENTGELFF
TRBV5-1	TRBD1	NA	TRBJ1-1	TGCGCCAGCAGCCCTGCGCCGGGACAGAGGAACACTGAAGCTTTCTTT	CASSPAPGQRNTEAFF
TRBV25-1	TRBD2	many	TRBJ2-7	TGTGCCAGCAGTGGCACGGCTAGCGGGGCTACCTACGAGCAGTACTTC	CASSGTASGATYEQYF
TRBV30	NA	few	TRBJ1-1	TGTGGCGGAGGGGAAAGGCTGAACACTGAAGCTTTCTTT	CGGGERLNTEAFF
TRBV30	TRBD2	many	TRBJ2-3	TGTGCCTGGACTAGCGGGAGTGAAGATACGCAGTATTTT	CAWTSGSEDTQYF
TRBV28	TRBD1	many	TRBJ1-2	TGTGCCAGCAGACCCGGGACAGGTTCACTCTATGGCTACACCTTC	CASRPGTGSLYGYTF